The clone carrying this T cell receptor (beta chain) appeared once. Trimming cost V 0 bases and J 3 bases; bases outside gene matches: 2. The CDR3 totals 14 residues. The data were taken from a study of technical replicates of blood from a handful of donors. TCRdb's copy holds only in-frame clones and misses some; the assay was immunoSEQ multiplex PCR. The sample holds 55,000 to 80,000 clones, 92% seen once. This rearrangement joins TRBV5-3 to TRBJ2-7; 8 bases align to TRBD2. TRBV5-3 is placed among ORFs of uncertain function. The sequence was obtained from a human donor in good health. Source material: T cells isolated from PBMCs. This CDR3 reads CARSLVGTSYEQYF. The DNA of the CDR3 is TGTGCCAGAAGCTTGGTCGGGACTAGCTACGAGCAGTACTTC.